This T cell receptor beta chain was obtained from a study of blood T cell repertoires in COVID-19. The CDR3 sequence is 14 residues long. The V end lost 6 bases, the J end lost 7 bases, and 13 bases lay between the germline ends. CDR1 and CDR2 from the germline V gene are LNHDA and SQIVND (reference sequence). Measured with immunoSEQ multiplex PCR; TCRdb has only the in-frame clones, and not every one. The sample includes about 200,000 clones, about 90% seen only once; the top ten take around 1.6%. The origin of this receptor is a man aged 18 to 30 with active or convalescent COVID-19. The material sequenced was peripheral blood. The V gene is TRBV19, the J gene TRBJ1-6, with a weak D call TRBD1 (6 bases). The CDR3 DNA sequence: TGTGCCAGTAGCATTGACAGGAACAATTCACCCCTCCACTTT. Amino acids: CASSIDRNNSPLHF.